These 28 T cell receptor beta chains share one sample of origin, sequenced in a study of early T cells in non-severe SARS-CoV-2 infection. TCRdb re-called the 5' RACE reads through MiXCR, storing one row per CDR3 protein. The sample lists about 27,000 distinct CDR3 sequences; roughly 3% were seen once. Sequenced material: whole blood. Receptor source: an adult who was a healthcare worker with PCR-confirmed SARS-CoV-2 infection or an uninfected control (not recorded which).

This clonotype was observed many times. This chain joins TRBV20-1 and TRBJ1-2; no reliable D call. Trimming cost V 4 bases and J 8 bases, with 17 bases left between them. Germline-derived CDR1 and CDR2 are DFQATT and SNEGSKA (reference sequence). The CDR3 sequence is 13 residues long. The CDR3 reads CSAKKTHLVGYTF. CDR3 in DNA: TGCAGTGCTAAAAAGACCCACCTAGTGGGCTACACCTTC.

Many counts were recorded for this clonotype. The J gene is TRBJ1-2, the V gene TRBV19; unclear D gene. This CDR3 is 13 amino acids long. Germline loops: CDR1 LNHDA, CDR2 SQIVND (reference sequence). V was cut by 3 bases and J by 1 base, with 6 bases left in between. CDR3 nucleotides: TGTGCCAGTAGTATGACCCTTAACTATGGCTACACCTTC. Translating it yields CASSMTLNYGYTF.

This clonotype is medium-sized within its sample. The chain links TRBV7-2 to TRBJ2-1, with 7 nucleotides matching TRBD2. This CDR3 region has 14 residues. V gave up 5 bases and J gave up 6 bases; unmatched junction bases: 7. Germline V gene data show CDR1 as SGHTA and CDR2 as FQGNSA. This chain's CDR3 is CASSPAGGFNEQFF. The CDR3 DNA reads TGTGCCAGCAGCCCTGCCGGGGGGTTCAATGAGCAGTTCTTC. Supplemented by reference TRBV7-2 and TRBJ2-1, the full variable domain reads GAGVSQSPSNKVTEKGKDVELRCDPISGHTALYWYRQSLGQGLEFLIYFQGNSAPDKSGLPSDRFSAERTGGSVSTLTIQRTQQEDSAVYLCASSPAGGFNEQFFGPGTRLTVL.

This clonotype was seen repeatedly, ten times or more. V gene TRBV29-1 combines with J gene TRBJ1-2; D might be TRBD1 (5 bases). The CDR3 covers 11 residues. CDR1 is SQVTM and CDR2 is ANQGSEA in the germline V gene. The germline V and J ends were trimmed by 6 bases and 8 bases, with 13 bases remaining between them. The CDR3 loop is CSVVQEWGYTF. The CDR3 DNA reads as TGCAGCGTGGTACAGGAGTGGGGCTACACCTTC.

This clonotype was detected many times. The chain uses TRBV7-9 and TRBJ2-5; TRBD2 aligns across 7 bases. V lost 2 bases to trimming and J lost 3 bases; unmatched junction nucleotides: 6. Germline CDR1 is SEHNR and CDR2 is FQNEAQ (reference sequence). This CDR3 comprises 15 residues. The CDR3 region has the DNA TGTGCCAGCAGCTTAAGCGGGGCCTTAAAAGAGACCCAGTACTTC. The encoded protein is CASSLSGALKETQYF.

The V and J genes are TRBV3-1 and TRBJ1-6; 9 nucleotides match TRBD1. CDR3 length: 16 amino acids. Per the germline V gene, CDR1 is LGHDT and CDR2 is YNNKEL (reference sequence). V gave up 4 bases and J gave up 7 bases; unmatched junction bases: 8. This CDR3 is CASSRKQGAQNSPLHF. The CDR3 nucleotides read TGTGCCAGCAGCCGCAAACAGGGGGCCCAGAATTCACCCCTCCACTTT.

This clonotype was observed many times. The J gene is TRBJ2-5, the V gene TRBV5-1; D may be TRBD1 or TRBD2 (5 bases each). The germline gives CDR1 SGHRS, CDR2 YFSETQ. V was cut by 1 base and J by 2 bases, with 21 bases left in between. The CDR3 contains 18 residues. The CDR3 is CASSLKPTGARRQETQYF. For the CDR3, the DNA is TGCGCCAGCAGCTTGAAACCGACCGGGGCCAGAAGGCAAGAGACCCAGTACTTC.

This clonotype was picked up many times. The chain recombines TRBV5-1 with TRBJ2-2; D uncertain. With 0 bases removed from V and 1 base from J, the gap between germline ends came to 4 bases. This CDR3 is 14 amino acids long. The germline V gene has CDR1 SGHRS and CDR2 YFSETQ. CDR3 protein: CASSLARNTGELFF. In DNA form, the CDR3 reads TGCGCCAGCAGCTTGGCCCGGAACACCGGGGAGCTGTTTTTT.

This clonotype has at least ten counts. The CDR3: CASSLGVTLTDTQYF. The CDR3 nucleotides are TGTGCCAGCAGCTTAGGGGTTACCCTTACAGATACGCAGTATTTT. The rearrangement uses TRBV7-6 and TRBJ2-3; D is ambiguous. Germline assignment: CDR1 SGHVS and CDR2 FNYEAQ. Between the trimmed V and J ends, which lost 1 base and 3 bases, there was a span of 11 bases. CDR3 length: 15 residues. Full variable domain (outside the CDR3, taken from reference TRBV7-6 and TRBJ2-3): GAGVSQSPRYKVTKRGQDVALRCDPISGHVSLYWYRQALGQGPEFLTYFNYEAQQDKSGLPNDRFSAERPEGSISTLTIQRTEQRDSAMYRCASSLGVTLTDTQYFGPGTRLTVL.

This clonotype came up many times. This rearrangement joins TRBV19 to TRBJ2-1; D remains unclear. V dropped 2 bases and J dropped 4 bases, with 18 bases sitting between them. Per germline, CDR1 LNHDA and CDR2 SQIVND (reference sequence). The CDR3 length is 17 residues. The CDR3 reads CASSISAGPVRYNEQFF. CDR3 bases: TGTGCCAGTAGTATATCCGCCGGCCCCGTCCGTTACAATGAGCAGTTCTTC.

This clonotype was seen repeatedly, ten times or more. The genes are TRBV29-1 and TRBJ1-2; 10 bases map to TRBD1. The J segment lost 3 bases and the V segment lost 1 base, leaving 5 bases of the junction unmatched. Per germline, CDR1 SQVTM and CDR2 ANQGSEA. The CDR3 contains 15 residues. The DNA for the CDR3 is TGCAGCGTTGAAGGTGGACAGGGGGGTGACTATGGCTACACCTTC. It specifies CSVEGGQGGDYGYTF.

Many counts were recorded for this clonotype. The V and J genes are TRBV18 and TRBJ1-4; no reliable D call. Between the trimmed V and J ends, which lost 3 bases and 2 bases, there was a span of 13 bases. This CDR3 region has 16 residues. Germline CDR1 KGHSH, CDR2 LQKENI. CDR3 nucleotides: TGTGCCAGCTCACCGAACGGACCGGCCACTAATGAAAAACTGTTTTTT. Translation: CASSPNGPATNEKLFF.

This clonotype has a count of ten or more. CDR3 sequence: CASSRDSTNYGYTF. The DNA of the CDR3 is TGTGCCAGTAGCCGGGACAGTACTAACTATGGCTACACCTTC. This chain links TRBV19 with TRBJ1-2, with TRBD1 identical over 7 bases. CDR1 and CDR2 (germline): LNHDA, SQIVND (reference sequence). The CDR3 spans 14 residues. V lost 6 bases, J lost 0 bases, and 4 bases stayed unmatched.

This clonotype was picked up many times. The chain links TRBV18 to TRBJ2-3; tentatively, D is TRBD2 (5 bases). The ends were cut back, 6 bases at V and 5 bases at J, with 12 bases in the middle. Per germline, CDR1 KGHSH and CDR2 LQKENI. This CDR3 is built from 13 residues. The CDR3 DNA reads TGTGCCAGCTCGCCGGTCCGGGGAGATACGCAGTATTTT. This encodes CASSPVRGDTQYF.

This clonotype was observed at least ten times. In nucleotides, the CDR3 is TGTGCCAGCAGTTTCCACCCTACATCCGAGCAGTACGTC. Encoded protein: CASSFHPTSEQYV. V is TRBV6-6 and J is TRBJ2-7; D gene uncertain. Germline V gene sequence: CDR1 MNHNY, CDR2 SVGAGI (reference sequence). Trimming removed 4 bases at V and 6 bases at J, with 13 bases between. The CDR3 runs 13 residues.

This clonotype was observed many times. The rearrangement links TRBV7-9 to TRBJ2-5, with D tentatively TRBD1 or TRBD2 (6 bases each). Germline CDR1 is SEHNR and CDR2 is FQNEAQ (reference sequence). The CDR3 has 14 amino acids. The V and J ends lost 3 bases and 2 bases respectively, with 10 bases between them. CDR3 in DNA: TGTGCCAGCAGCTTGAGGGGGGAGCAAGAGACCCAGTACTTC. This sequence encodes CASSLRGEQETQYF.

A few counts support this clonotype. The gene calls are TRBV24-1 and TRBJ2-7, with D uncertain. From germline, CDR1 is KGHDR and CDR2 SFDVKD. V was clipped by 9 bases and J by 1 base, with 9 bases between them. This CDR3 contains 12 residues. The CDR3 DNA is TGTGCCACCGGTAAGGGTTCCTACGAGCAGTACGTC. Its translation: CATGKGSYEQYV.

This clonotype came up many times. The chain joins TRBV6-6 to TRBJ2-5, with D perhaps matching TRBD1 or TRBD2 (5 bases each). The CDR3 length is 15 residues. V was shortened by 2 bases and J by 1 base, with 11 bases between the two germline ends. CDR1 is MNHNY, CDR2 SVGAGI, per germline (reference sequence). CDR3 protein: CASSYGLGVQETQYF. The CDR3 region has the DNA TGTGCCAGCAGTTACGGTTTGGGGGTCCAAGAGACCCAGTACTTC.

Many counts were recorded for this clonotype. The V call is TRBV2, the J call TRBJ2-1; no firm D call. Germline V lookup: CDR1 SNHLY, CDR2 FYNNEI. The V and J ends lost 11 bases and 0 bases respectively, with 14 bases between them. The CDR3 length is 14 residues. As DNA, the CDR3 is TGTGCCGTGCGGTCCGGTCGCTCCTACAATGAGCAGTTCTTC. Protein product: CAVRSGRSYNEQFF.

This clonotype was seen at least ten times. The chain has TRBV14 and TRBJ1-1; possibly TRBD1 for D (6 bases). Looked up from germline, CDR1 is SGHDN and CDR2 is FVKESK. The CDR3 is 16 amino acids. Trimming pared 0 bases from V and 0 bases from J, leaving 11 bases between. The CDR3 protein is CASSQDWGPMNTEAFF. In DNA, the CDR3 is TGTGCCAGCAGCCAAGATTGGGGGCCCATGAACACTGAAGCTTTCTTT.

The chain couples TRBV29-1 to TRBJ2-2; D remains unclear. V shed 1 base and J shed 3 bases, with 15 bases lying between them. The CDR3 is 16 residues long. Per germline, CDR1 SQVTM and CDR2 ANQGSEA. CDR3 protein: CSVEVFGNRDTGELFF. The CDR3 DNA reads as TGCAGCGTTGAAGTCTTCGGCAACCGAGACACCGGGGAGCTGTTTTTT.

This clonotype was found many times. The rearrangement uses TRBV21-1 and TRBJ2-7; the DNA was not used to check the table's D call, TRBD1. TRBV21-1 is recorded as a pseudogene. CDR3 size: 13 residues. As DNA, the CDR3 is TGTGCCAGCAGCAAAGGCAGGGGCTACGAGCAGTACGTC. Its translation: CASSKGRGYEQYV.

This clonotype appeared many times. The CDR3 nucleotides are TGTGCCAGTAGTTCGAGGGCACCCACTGAAGCTTTCTTT. Its translation is CASSSRAPTEAFF. The chain has TRBV19 and TRBJ1-1; no definite D call. Trimming removed 5 bases from V and 4 bases from J, with 11 bases in between. Germline-derived CDR1 and CDR2 are LNHDA and SQIVND (reference sequence). The CDR3 spans 13 residues.

This clonotype was found many times. This chain connects TRBV12-3 or TRBV12-4 to TRBJ1-1; D unclear. V was trimmed by 7 bases and J by 2 bases, leaving 14 bases between them. This CDR3 is 14 amino acids long. The CDR3 loop is CASTKGSANTEAFF. In DNA form, the CDR3 reads TGTGCCAGCACCAAGGGAAGCGCTAACACTGAAGCTTTCTTT.

This clonotype was counted at least ten times. The chain couples TRBV18 to TRBJ1-4, with a weak D call TRBD1 (5 bases). This CDR3 is 17 amino acids long. Trimming cost V 0 bases and J 8 bases, with 19 bases left between them. Per the germline V gene, CDR1 is KGHSH and CDR2 is LQKENI. The CDR3 DNA sequence: TGTGCCAGCTCACCACCGCTGTTAACAGGCCGCGTGGAAAAACTGTTTTTT. Translation gives CASSPPLLTGRVEKLFF.

This chain joins TRBV30 and TRBJ2-3; no reliable D call. Trimming took off 4 bases at V and 1 base at J, with 12 bases between the two ends. This CDR3 is built from 14 residues. Germline V gene data show CDR1 as GTSNPN and CDR2 as SVGIG (reference sequence). CDR3 in amino acids: CAWNLGSRTDTQYF. The CDR3, as DNA: TGTGCCTGGAATTTGGGCAGCCGCACAGATACGCAGTATTTT.

This clonotype occurred many times. The V call is TRBV7-9, the J call TRBJ1-2; D is ambiguous. Germline V gives CDR1 SEHNR, CDR2 FQNEAQ (reference sequence). V lost 4 bases to trimming and J lost 6 bases, with 15 bases between them. The CDR3 extends over 14 amino acids. The CDR3 DNA reads as TGTGCCAGCAGCTGGGTAGAGCAGCCAGATGGCTACACCTTC. Its translation: CASSWVEQPDGYTF.

The genes are TRBV7-8 and TRBJ1-5; 8 nucleotides align to TRBD1. The J segment lost 0 bases and the V segment lost 3 bases, leaving 1 base of the junction unmatched. CDR1 is SGHVS and CDR2 is FQNEAQ in the germline V gene. This CDR3 has 15 amino acids. The CDR3 nucleotides read TGTGCCAGCAGCTTGGACAGGGTTAGCAATCAGCCCCAGCATTTT. Amino acid sequence: CASSLDRVSNQPQHF.